The sample holds a few counts of the clone carrying this TCR beta chain. The antigen is unknown. TCRdb redid the calling of the 5' RACE reads with MiXCR, one entry per CDR3 protein. The sample lists roughly 300,000 distinct CDR3 sequences, roughly 8% occurring once. Trimming cost V 4 bases and J 9 bases; bases outside gene matches: 11. Per the germline V gene, CDR1 is SGHTA and CDR2 is FQGNSA. The length of the CDR3 is 15 residues. The data are from a study of CD8 T cells in ankylosing spondylitis. General study points: With a CD8+ phenotype, disease-linked clones were relatively rare in peripheral blood. A TCR beta motif made of fewer than ten highly homologous variants seemed typical of ankylosing spondylitis blood. Reportedly, significant enrichment of disease-linked clones occurred in matched ankylosing spondylitis synovial fluid.

This receptor was obtained from a male donor with ankylosing spondylitis. Sequences were obtained from blood, either unsorted or a sorted T cell fraction (not recorded which). The J gene is TRBJ2-1, the V gene TRBV7-2, with 8 positions matching TRBD2. The CDR3 sequence is CASSWTPGGPSEQFF. CDR3 nucleotides: TGTGCCAGCAGCTGGACTCCGGGAGGGCCCAGTGAGCAGTTCTTC.